What follows describes a single T cell receptor (beta chain). Its antigen is currently not known. The germline V gene gives CDR1 as MDHEN and CDR2 as SYDVKM. The cysteine opens and the phenylalanine closes a CDR3 of 17 amino acids. The DNA sequence is not available. The sequencer was an Illumina HiSeq 2000. The TCR beta cDNA libraries were made using 5'RACE template switching, a step that added both a universal primer site and unique molecular identifiers. Priming for cDNA synthesis came from the TCR beta constant segment, and two successive PCR amplification steps followed. On the study's bioinformatics: Reads were demultiplexed and grouped by UMI with MIGEC, and clonotypes were assembled and quantified with MiTCR. Only TCR cDNA sequences supported by at least two reads were kept to exclude erroneous sequences. The tcR package was used for downstream repertoire analysis, and clonotypes were matched across fractions by CDR3 nucleotide sequence plus V segment. Antigen specificity was annotated against VDJdb with VDJmatch, allowing one amino acid substitution in CDR3. Reads reprocessed by TCRdb are summarized as one entry per CDR3 protein sequence, and DNA is absent. These V and J calls are TCRdb output, not the study's own analysis. The table held for this sample gives 450,000 to 600,000 distinct CDR3 sequences. Approximately 3.6% of the sample goes to the ten largest clones.

The sample originates from a study of T cells expressing NK-cell markers (dated by TCRdb to between 2020 and 2021). Context from the whole study: TCR beta-chain repertoires were profiled in sorted CD3+CD56+NKG2C+, CD3+CD56+NKG2C- and CD3+CD56-NKG2C+ T-cell subsets from fewer than 10 donors. Illumina HiSeq 2000/2500, MiSeq or NextSeq was used to sequence libraries as 2 x 150 bp reads. Randomly selected healthy volunteers, three men and five women, were used as the eight sequenced donors. Among the eight sequenced donors, only one was HCMV-seronegative, while the other seven were HCMV-seropositive.

A commercial ELISA kit detecting HCMV-specific IgG in serum was used to determine HCMV serostatus. Peripheral blood mononuclear cells were isolated from blood by Ficoll density gradient centrifugation. Broader findings and caveats from the paper: For over five donors, the dominant CD3+CD56+NKG2C+ clonotypes were among the top 10 CD8+ clonotypes and accounted for roughly 1.0-7.5% of CD8+ T cells. Whether the expanded NKG2C-expressing T cell clones were specific for HCMV antigens remained unclear. Those dominant clonotypes were again the most abundant among CD3+CD56-NKG2C+ cells in several donors, at roughly 28.3-60.1%.

The chain employs TRBV28 and TRBJ2-3; TCRdb names TRBD1, which stays unverified in the absence of DNA. This clonotype was obtained from a man younger than 35 in good health. Donor details come from another sample of the same person, matched by shared clones. Sequencing was done on a sample of blood T cells: a sorted CD56 or NKG2C T cell subset, CD4+ or CD8+ T cells, or bulk PBMC T cells (not recorded which). This receptor carries the CDR3 CATRFPPPGASQNTQYF.